The T cell receptor beta chain under discussion was sequenced for a study of blood T cell repertoires in COVID-19. Method: immunoSEQ multiplex PCR; TCRdb's copy keeps in-frame clones and lacks some. This table has approximately 170,000 clones, approximately 80% appearing once. CDR3 length: 13 amino acids. The germline CDR1 and CDR2 sequences are GTSNPN and SVGIG (reference sequence). The ends were cut back, 2 bases at V and 2 bases at J, with 9 bases in the middle. This chain links TRBV30 with TRBJ1-2, with a tentative D call TRBD1 (5 bases). Sequenced sample: PBMCs or T cells enriched from blood (not recorded which). The receptor was derived from a man in his forties who had recovered from COVID-19. The CDR3 DNA follows: TGTGCCTGGAGTTCAAGGGGAAACTATGGCTACACCTTC. This sequence encodes CAWSSRGNYGYTF.